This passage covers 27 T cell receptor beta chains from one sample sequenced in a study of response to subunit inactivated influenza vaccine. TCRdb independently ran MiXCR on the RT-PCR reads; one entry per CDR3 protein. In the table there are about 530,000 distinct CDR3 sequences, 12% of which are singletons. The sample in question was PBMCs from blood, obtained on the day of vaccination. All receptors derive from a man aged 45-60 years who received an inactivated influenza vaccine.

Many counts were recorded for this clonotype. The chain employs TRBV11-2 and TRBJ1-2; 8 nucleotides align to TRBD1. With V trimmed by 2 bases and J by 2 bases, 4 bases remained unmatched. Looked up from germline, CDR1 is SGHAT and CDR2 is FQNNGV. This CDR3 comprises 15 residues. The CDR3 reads CASSLNRQGNYGYTF. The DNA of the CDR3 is TGTGCCAGCAGCTTAAATCGACAGGGGAACTATGGCTACACCTTC.

CDR3 protein: CASSGRLAGIDTQYF. CDR3 DNA: TGTGCCAGCTCAGGCAGACTAGCGGGAATCGATACGCAGTATTTT. This rearrangement joins TRBV18 to TRBJ2-3, with 11 bases that match TRBD2. Trimming took 5 bases from V and 6 from J; bases not matched to a gene: 7. The CDR3 runs 15 residues. Germline V lookup: CDR1 KGHSH, CDR2 LQKENI. Complete variable domain (other parts from reference TRBV18 and TRBJ2-3): NAGVMQNPRHLVRRRGQEARLRCSPMKGHSHVYWYRQLPEEGLKFMVYLQKENIIDESGMPKERFSAEFPKEGPSILRIQQVVRGDSAAYFCASSGRLAGIDTQYFGPGTRLTVL.

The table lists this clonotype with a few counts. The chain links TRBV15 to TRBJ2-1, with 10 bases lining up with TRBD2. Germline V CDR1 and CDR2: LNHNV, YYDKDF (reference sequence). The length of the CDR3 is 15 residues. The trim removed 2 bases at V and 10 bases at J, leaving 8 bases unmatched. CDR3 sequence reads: CATSRIRLAGEEQFF. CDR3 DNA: TGTGCCACCAGCAGAATTCGGCTAGCGGGAGAAGAGCAGTTCTTC.

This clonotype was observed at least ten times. The CDR3 sequence: CAISVRGREKGFLSYEQYF. The CDR3 DNA reads TGTGCCATCAGTGTCCGGGGGCGGGAGAAAGGGTTTCTCTCCTACGAGCAGTACTTC. The chain uses TRBV10-3 and TRBJ2-7; TRBD2 might be the D (7 bases). The germline CDR1 and CDR2 sequences are ENHRY and SYGVKD. V was clipped by 4 bases and J by 0 bases, with 25 bases between them. The CDR3 contains 19 residues.

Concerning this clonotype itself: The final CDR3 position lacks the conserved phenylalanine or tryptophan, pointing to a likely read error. The chain's CDR3 is CSARSPRGGNEQFT. The CDR3 DNA reads as TGCAGTGCTAGATCACCACGAGGAGGGAATGAGCAGTTCACC. This chain links TRBV20-1 with TRBJ2-1; tentative D call: TRBD2 (6 bases). Deletions cut 2 bases from V and 7 bases from J, with 15 bases between. Looked up from germline, CDR1 is DFQATT and CDR2 is SNEGSKA (reference sequence). The CDR3 is 14 amino acids.

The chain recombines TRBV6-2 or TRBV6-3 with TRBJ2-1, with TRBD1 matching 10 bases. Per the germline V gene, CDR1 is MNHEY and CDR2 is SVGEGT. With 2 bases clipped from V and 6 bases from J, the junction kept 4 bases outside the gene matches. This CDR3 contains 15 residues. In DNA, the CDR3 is TGTGCCAGCAGTTACAGGACAGGGGGGAGCAATGAGCAGTTCTTC. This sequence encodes CASSYRTGGSNEQFF.

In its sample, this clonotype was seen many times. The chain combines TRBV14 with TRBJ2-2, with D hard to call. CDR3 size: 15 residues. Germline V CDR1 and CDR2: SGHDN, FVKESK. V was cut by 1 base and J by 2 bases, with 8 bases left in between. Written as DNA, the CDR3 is TGTGCCAGCAGCCAAGTAATAACAAACACCGGGGAGCTGTTTTTT. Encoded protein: CASSQVITNTGELFF.

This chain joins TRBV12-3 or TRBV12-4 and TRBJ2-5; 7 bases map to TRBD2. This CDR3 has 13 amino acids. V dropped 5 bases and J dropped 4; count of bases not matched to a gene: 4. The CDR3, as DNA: TGTGCCAGCAGTGGACCGGGAGGAGAGACCCAGTACTTC. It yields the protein CASSGPGGETQYF.

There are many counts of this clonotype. The CDR3, as DNA: TGTGCCAGCGGTTGGGACTGGAACTACAATGAGCAGTTCTTC. Amino acids: CASGWDWNYNEQFF. The chain carries TRBV12-3 or TRBV12-4 and TRBJ2-1; D might be TRBD2 (6 bases). This CDR3 is 14 amino acids long. V was pared by 8 bases and J by 3 bases, with 14 bases between.

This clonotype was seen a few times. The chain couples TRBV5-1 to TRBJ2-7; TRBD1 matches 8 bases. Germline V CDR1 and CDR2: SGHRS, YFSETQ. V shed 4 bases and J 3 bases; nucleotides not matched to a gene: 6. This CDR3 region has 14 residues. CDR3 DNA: TGCGCCAGCAGCACAGGGGGAAACGTCTACGAGCAGTACTTC. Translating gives CASSTGGNVYEQYF. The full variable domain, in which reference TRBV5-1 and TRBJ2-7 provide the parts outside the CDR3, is KAGVTQTPRYLIKTRGQQVTLSCSPISGHRSVSWYQQTPGQGLQFLFEYFSETQRNKGNFPGRFSGRQFSNSRSEMNVSTLELGDSALYLCASSTGGNVYEQYFGPGTRLTVT.

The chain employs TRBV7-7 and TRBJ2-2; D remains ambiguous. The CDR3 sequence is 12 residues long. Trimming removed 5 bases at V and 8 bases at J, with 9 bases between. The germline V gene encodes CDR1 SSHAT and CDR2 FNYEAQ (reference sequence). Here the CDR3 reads CASSPTEGELFF. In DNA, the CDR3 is TGTGCCAGCAGCCCGACCGAAGGGGAGCTGTTTTTT.

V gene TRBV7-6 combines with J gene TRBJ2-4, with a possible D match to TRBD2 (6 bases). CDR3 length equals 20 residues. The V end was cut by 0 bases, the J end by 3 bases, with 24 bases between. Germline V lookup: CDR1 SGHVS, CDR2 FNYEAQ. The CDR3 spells CASSLALEQEGREVKNIQYF. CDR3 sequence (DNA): TGTGCCAGCAGCTTAGCGCTCGAGCAGGAGGGCCGTGAGGTCAAAAACATTCAGTACTTC.

CDR3 amino acids: CATSRDRENTGELFF. CDR3 DNA sequence: TGTGCCACCAGCAGAGATCGGGAGAACACCGGGGAGCTGTTTTTT. The chain is built from TRBV15 and TRBJ2-2, with D maybe TRBD2 (5 bases). V lost 0 bases, J lost 1 base, and 6 bases lay in between. The CDR3 consists of 15 residues. CDR1 is LNHNV, CDR2 YYDKDF, per germline (reference sequence). The full variable domain, rest sourced from reference TRBV15 and TRBJ2-2, is DAMVIQNPRYQVTQFGKPVTLSCSQTLNHNVMYWYQQKSSQAPKLLFHYYDKDFNNEADTPDNFQSRRPNTSFCFLDIRSPGLGDTAMYLCATSRDRENTGELFFGEGSRLTVL.

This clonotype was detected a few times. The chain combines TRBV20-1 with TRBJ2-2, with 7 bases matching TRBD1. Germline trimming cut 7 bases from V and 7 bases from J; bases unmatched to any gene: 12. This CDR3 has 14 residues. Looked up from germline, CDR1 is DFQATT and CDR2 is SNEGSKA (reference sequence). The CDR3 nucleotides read TGCAGTGTTCGACCCGGGACAGTAGGCGGGGAGCTGTTTTTT. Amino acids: CSVRPGTVGGELFF.

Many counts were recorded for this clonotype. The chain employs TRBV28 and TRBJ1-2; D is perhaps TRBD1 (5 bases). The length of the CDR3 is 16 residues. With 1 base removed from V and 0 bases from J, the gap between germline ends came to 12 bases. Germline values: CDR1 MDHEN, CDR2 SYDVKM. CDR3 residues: CASSLLSGGANYGYTF. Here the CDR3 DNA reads TGTGCCAGCAGTTTATTATCGGGGGGAGCTAACTATGGCTACACCTTC.

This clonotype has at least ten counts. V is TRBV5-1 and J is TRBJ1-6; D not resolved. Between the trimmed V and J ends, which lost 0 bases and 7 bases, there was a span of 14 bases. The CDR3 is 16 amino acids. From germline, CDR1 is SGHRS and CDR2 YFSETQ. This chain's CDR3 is CASSLASRDINSPLHF. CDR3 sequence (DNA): TGCGCCAGCAGCTTGGCCAGCCGAGACATCAATTCACCCCTCCACTTT.

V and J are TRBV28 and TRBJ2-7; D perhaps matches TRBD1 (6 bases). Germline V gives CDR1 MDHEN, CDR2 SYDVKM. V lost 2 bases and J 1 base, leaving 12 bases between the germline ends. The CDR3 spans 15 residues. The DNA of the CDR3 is TGTGCCAGCAGTTTAGGACAGCCGGGTTCCTACGAGCAGTACTTC. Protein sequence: CASSLGQPGSYEQYF.

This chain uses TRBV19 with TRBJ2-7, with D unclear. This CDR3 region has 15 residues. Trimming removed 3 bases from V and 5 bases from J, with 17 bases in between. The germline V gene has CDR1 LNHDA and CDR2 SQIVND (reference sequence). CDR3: CASSIRSPSYHEQYF. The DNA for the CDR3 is TGTGCCAGTAGTATCCGCAGTCCCTCCTATCACGAGCAGTACTTC.

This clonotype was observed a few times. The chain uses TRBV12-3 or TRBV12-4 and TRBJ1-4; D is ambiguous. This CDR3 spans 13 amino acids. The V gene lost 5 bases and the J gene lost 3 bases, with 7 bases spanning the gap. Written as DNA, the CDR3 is TGTGCCAGCAGTGGAGGAGCTAATGAAAAACTGTTTTTT. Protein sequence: CASSGGANEKLFF.

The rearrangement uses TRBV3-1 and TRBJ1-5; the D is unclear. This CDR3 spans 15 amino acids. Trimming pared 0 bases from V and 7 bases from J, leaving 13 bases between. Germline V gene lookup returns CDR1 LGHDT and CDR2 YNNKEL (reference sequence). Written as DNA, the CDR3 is TGTGCCAGCAGCCAAGATCAAGGTCGCAGGCAGCCCCAGCATTTT. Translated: CASSQDQGRRQPQHF. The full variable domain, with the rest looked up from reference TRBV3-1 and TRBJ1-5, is DTAVSQTPKYLVTQMGNDKSIKCEQNLGHDTMYWYKQDSKKFLKIMFSYNNKELIINETVPNRFSPKSPDKAHLNLHINSLELGDSAVYFCASSQDQGRRQPQHFGDGTRLSIL.

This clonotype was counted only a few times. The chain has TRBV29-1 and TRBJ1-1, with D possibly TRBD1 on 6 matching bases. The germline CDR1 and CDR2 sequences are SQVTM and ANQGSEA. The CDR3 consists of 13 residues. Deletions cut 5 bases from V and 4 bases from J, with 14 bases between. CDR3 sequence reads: CSVRGQPFTEAFF. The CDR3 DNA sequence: TGCAGCGTTCGCGGACAGCCTTTCACTGAAGCTTTCTTT.

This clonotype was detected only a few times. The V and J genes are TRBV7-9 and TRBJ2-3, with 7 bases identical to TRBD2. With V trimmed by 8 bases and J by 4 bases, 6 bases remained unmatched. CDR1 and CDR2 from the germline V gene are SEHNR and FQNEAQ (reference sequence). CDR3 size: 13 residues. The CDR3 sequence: CASASGLSDTQYF. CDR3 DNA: TGTGCCAGCGCTAGCGGCCTGTCAGATACGCAGTATTTT.

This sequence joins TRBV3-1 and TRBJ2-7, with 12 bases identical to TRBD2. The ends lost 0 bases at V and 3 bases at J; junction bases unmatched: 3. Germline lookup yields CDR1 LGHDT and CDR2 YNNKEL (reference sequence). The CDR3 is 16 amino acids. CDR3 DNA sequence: TGTGCCAGCAGCCAAGAACAGACTAGCGGGAGCTACGAGCAGTACTTC. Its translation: CASSQEQTSGSYEQYF.

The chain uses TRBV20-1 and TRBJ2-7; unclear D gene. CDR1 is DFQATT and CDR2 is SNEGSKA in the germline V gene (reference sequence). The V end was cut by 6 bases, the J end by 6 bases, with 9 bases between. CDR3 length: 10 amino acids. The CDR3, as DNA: TGCAGTGCCAGACGGATCGAGCAGTACTTC. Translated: CSARRIEQYF.

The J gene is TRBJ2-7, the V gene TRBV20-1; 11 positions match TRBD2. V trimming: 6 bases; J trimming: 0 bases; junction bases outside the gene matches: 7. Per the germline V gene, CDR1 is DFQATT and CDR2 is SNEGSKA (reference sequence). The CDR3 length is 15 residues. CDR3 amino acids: CSAPRTSGPSYEQYF. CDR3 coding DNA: TGCAGTGCCCCCCGGACTAGCGGGCCCTCCTACGAGCAGTACTTC.

The CDR3 sequence is CASSLQENTGELFF. CDR3 DNA sequence: TGTGCCAGCAGTTTACAGGAGAACACCGGGGAGCTGTTTTTT. V and J are TRBV12-3 or TRBV12-4 and TRBJ2-2, with D unresolved. The CDR3 has 14 residues. Trimming left V 2 bases short and J 1 base short, with 5 bases between.

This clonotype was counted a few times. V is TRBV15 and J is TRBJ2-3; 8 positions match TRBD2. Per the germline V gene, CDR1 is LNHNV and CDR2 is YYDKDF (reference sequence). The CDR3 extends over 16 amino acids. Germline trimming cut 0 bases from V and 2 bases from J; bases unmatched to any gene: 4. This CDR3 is CATSRDPSGLTDTQYF. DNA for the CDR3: TGTGCCACCAGCAGAGATCCTAGCGGGCTCACAGATACGCAGTATTTT.